Sequencing of this TCR beta chain was carried out in a study of sequential checkpoint blockade in melanoma. Study in general: Randomization was 1:1 between first-line nivolumab→ipilimumab and ipilimumab→nivolumab. Maintenance nivolumab came after either treatment sequence.

Treatment defined: randomized to nivolumab then ipilimumab (arm A) or the reverse (arm B). From thawed PBMCs, live CD3+CD8+ cells negative for CD19 and CD56 were sorted. Here immunoSEQ multiplex PCR was the method, and the copy in TCRdb shows in-frame clones only, minus some. The sample contains tens of thousands of clones, roughly 86% of which appear only once. This TCR came from a human donor with melanoma. Specimen: CD8+ T cells sorted from blood (inferred from file names), collected from a patient given nivolumab and ipilimumab in sequence.

CDR3: CASSYRGVAFF. The CDR3 nucleotides read TGTGCCAGCAGTTACAGGGGGGTGGCTTTCTTT. This sequence joins TRBV28 and TRBJ1-1; TRBD1 agrees at 8 bases. J was trimmed by 11 bases and V by 4 bases; bases with no gene match: 3. The CDR3 totals 11 residues. Germline values: CDR1 MDHEN, CDR2 SYDVKM.